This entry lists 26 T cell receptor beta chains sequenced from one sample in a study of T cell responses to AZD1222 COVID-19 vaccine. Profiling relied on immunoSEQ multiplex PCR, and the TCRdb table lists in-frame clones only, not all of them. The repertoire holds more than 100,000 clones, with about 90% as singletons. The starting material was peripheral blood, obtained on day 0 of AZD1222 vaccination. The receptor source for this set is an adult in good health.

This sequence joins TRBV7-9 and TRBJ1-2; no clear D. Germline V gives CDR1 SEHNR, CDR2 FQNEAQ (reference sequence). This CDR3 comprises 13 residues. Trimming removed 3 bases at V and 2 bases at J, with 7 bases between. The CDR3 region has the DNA TGTGCCAGCAGCTTCGAAGAGAACTATGGCTACACCTTC. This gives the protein CASSFEENYGYTF.

The CDR3 DNA sequence: TGTGCCAGCAGGTTTGCGAACACCGGGGAGCTGTTTTTT. It translates to CASRFANTGELFF. J is TRBJ2-2 and V is TRBV6-5, with D unresolved. Looked up from germline, CDR1 is MNHEY and CDR2 is SVGAGI. Trimming shortened V by 6 bases and J by 0 bases, and 5 bases separated the two germline ends. There are 13 residues in the CDR3.

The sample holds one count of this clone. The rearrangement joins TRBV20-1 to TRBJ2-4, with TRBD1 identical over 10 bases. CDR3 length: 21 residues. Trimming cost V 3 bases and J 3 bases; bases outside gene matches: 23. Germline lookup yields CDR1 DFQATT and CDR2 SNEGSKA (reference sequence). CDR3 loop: CSASRARMGQGILGVKNIQYF. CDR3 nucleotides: TGCAGTGCTAGTCGAGCCCGAATGGGACAGGGGATTCTTGGGGTCAAAAACATTCAGTACTTC.

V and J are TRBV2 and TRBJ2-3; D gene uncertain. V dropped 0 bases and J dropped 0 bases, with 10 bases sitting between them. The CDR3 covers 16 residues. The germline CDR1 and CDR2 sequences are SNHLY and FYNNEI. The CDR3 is CASSEARFPSTDTQYF. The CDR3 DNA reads TGTGCCAGCAGTGAAGCGCGGTTTCCTAGCACAGATACGCAGTATTTT. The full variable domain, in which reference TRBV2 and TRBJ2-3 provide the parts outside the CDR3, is EPEVTQTPSHQVTQMGQEVILRCVPISNHLYFYWYRQILGQKVEFLVSFYNNEISEKSEIFDDQFSVERPDGSNFTLKIRSTKLEDSAMYFCASSEARFPSTDTQYFGPGTRLTVL.

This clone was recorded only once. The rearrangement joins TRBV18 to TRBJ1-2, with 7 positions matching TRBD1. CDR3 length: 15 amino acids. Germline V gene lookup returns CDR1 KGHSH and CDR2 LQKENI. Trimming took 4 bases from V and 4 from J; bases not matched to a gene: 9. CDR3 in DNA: TGTGCCAGCTCACTACAAAGACAGGGACGCTATGGCTACACCTTC. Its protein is CASSLQRQGRYGYTF.

CDR3 loop: CASSRVDEQYF. DNA for the CDR3: TGTGCCAGCAGCCGAGTAGACGAGCAGTACTTC. The chain joins TRBV7-8 to TRBJ2-7; D gene uncertain. Trimming left V 5 bases short and J 5 bases short, with 7 bases between. Germline V gives CDR1 SGHVS, CDR2 FQNEAQ. The CDR3 runs 11 residues.

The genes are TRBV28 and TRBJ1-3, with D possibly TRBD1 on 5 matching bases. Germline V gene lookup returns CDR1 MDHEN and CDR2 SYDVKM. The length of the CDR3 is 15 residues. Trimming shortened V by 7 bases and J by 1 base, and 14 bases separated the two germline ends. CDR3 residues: CASKGSVWSGNTIYF. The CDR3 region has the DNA TGTGCCAGCAAGGGGTCAGTATGGTCTGGAAACACCATATATTTT.

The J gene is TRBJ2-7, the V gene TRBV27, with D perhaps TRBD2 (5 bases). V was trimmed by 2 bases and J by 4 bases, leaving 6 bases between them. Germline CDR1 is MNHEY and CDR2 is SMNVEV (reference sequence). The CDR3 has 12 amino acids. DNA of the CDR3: TGTGCCAGCAGTTTAACGGGATACGAGCAGTACTTC. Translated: CASSLTGYEQYF.

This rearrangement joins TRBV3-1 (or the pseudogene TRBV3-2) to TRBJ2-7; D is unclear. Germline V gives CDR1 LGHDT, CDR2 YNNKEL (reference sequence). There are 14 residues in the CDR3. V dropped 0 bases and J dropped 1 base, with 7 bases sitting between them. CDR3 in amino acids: CASSQDSVSYEQYF. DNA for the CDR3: TGTGCCAGCAGCCAAGATTCGGTATCCTACGAGCAGTACTTC.

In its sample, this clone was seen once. Here the CDR3 reads CASSDEVPYGYTF. The CDR3 region has the DNA TGTGCCAGCAGTGATGAGGTCCCCTATGGCTACACCTTC. The chain recombines TRBV2 with TRBJ1-2, with D uncertain. CDR3 size: 13 residues. Germline V gene sequence: CDR1 SNHLY, CDR2 FYNNEI. The V and J ends lost 3 bases and 4 bases respectively, with 9 bases between them.

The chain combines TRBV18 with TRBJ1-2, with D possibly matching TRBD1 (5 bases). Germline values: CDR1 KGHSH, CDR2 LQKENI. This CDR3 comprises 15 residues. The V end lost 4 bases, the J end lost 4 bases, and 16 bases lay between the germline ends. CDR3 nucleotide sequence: TGTGCCAGCTCACAAGCCCAGGGCGTTATCTATGGCTACACCTTC. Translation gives CASSQAQGVIYGYTF.

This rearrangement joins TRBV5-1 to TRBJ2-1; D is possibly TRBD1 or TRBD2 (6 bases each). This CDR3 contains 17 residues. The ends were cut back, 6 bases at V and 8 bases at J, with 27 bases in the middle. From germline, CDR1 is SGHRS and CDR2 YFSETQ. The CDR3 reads CASIRTVGGAGTDEQFF. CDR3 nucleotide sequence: TGCGCCAGCATACGGACGGTGGGGGGCGCGGGTACGGATGAGCAGTTCTTC.

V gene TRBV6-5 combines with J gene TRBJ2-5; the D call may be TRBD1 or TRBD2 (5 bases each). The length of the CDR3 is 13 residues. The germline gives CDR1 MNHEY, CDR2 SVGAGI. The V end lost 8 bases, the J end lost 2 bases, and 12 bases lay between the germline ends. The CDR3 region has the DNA TGTGCCAGCCGAGGGGCGGAACAAGAGACCCAGTACTTC. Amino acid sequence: CASRGAEQETQYF.

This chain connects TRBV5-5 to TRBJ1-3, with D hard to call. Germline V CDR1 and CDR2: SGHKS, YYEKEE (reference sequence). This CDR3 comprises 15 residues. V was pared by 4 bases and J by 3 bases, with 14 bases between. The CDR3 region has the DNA TGTGCCAGCAGCCTGGAGTTACGAGGTGGAAACACCATATATTTT. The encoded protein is CASSLELRGGNTIYF.

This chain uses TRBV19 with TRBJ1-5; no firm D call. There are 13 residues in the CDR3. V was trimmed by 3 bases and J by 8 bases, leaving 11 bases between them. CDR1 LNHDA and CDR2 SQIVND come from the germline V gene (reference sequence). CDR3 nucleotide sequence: TGTGCCAGTAGTATTGGTGGGGTGAAGCCCCAGCATTTT. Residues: CASSIGGVKPQHF.

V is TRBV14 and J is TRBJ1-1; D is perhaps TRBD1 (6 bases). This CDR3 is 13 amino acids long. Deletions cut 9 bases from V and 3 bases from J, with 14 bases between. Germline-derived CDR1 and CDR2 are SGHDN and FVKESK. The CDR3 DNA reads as TGTGCCAGACGACAGGCTCGACACACTGAAGCTTTCTTT. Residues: CARRQARHTEAFF.

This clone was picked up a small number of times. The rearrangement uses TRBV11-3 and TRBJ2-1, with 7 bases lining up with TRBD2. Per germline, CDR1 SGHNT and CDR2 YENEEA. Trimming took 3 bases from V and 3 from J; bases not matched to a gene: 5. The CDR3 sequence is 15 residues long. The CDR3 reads CASSLGRDYYNEQFF. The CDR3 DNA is TGTGCCAGCAGCTTGGGGCGGGACTACTACAATGAGCAGTTCTTC.

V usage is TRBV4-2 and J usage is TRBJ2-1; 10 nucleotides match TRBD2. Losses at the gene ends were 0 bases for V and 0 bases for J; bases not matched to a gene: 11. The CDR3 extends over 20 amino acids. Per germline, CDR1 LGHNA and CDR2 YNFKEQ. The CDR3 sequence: CASSQDQAGGLLSSYNEQFF. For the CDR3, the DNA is TGTGCCAGCAGCCAAGATCAAGCGGGGGGGCTTTTAAGCTCCTACAATGAGCAGTTCTTC.

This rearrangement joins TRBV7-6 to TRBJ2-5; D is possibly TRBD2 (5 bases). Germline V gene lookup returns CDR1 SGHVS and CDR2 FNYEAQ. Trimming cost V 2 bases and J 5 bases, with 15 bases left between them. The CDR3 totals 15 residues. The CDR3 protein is CASSLYTGIRETQYF. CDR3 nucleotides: TGTGCCAGCAGCTTATATACGGGGATAAGGGAGACCCAGTACTTC. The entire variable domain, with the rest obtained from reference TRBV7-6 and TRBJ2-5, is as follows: GAGVSQSPRYKVTKRGQDVALRCDPISGHVSLYWYRQALGQGPEFLTYFNYEAQQDKSGLPNDRFSAERPEGSISTLTIQRTEQRDSAMYRCASSLYTGIRETQYFGPGTRLLVL.

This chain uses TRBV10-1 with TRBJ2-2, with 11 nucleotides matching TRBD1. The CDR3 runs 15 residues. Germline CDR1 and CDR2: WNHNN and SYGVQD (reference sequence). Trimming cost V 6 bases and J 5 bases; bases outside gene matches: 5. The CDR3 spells CASRPGTGGTGELFF. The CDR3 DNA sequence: TGCGCCAGCAGGCCTGGGACAGGGGGGACCGGGGAGCTGTTTTTT.

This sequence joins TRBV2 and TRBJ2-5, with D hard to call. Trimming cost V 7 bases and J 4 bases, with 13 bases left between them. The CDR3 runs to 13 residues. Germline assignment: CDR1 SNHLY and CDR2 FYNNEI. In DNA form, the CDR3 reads TGTGCCAGCAAGGTTCTAGTTCCAGAGACCCAGTACTTC. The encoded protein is CASKVLVPETQYF.

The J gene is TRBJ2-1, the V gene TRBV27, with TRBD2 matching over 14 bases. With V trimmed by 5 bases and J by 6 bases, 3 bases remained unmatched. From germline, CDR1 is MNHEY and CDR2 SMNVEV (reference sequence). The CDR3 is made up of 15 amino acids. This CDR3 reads CASSLTSGRANEQFF. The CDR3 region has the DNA TGTGCCAGCAGTCTGACTAGCGGGAGGGCCAATGAGCAGTTCTTC.

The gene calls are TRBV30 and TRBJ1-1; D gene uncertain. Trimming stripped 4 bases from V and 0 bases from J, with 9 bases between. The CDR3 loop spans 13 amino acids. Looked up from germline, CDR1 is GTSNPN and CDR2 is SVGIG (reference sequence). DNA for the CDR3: TGTGCCTGGAATCAAAGGCTGAACACTGAAGCTTTCTTT. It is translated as CAWNQRLNTEAFF. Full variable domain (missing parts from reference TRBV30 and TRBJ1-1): SQTIHQWPATLVQPVGSPLSLECTVEGTSNPNLYWYRQAAGRGLQLLFYSVGIGQISSEVPQNLSASRPQDRQFILSSKKLLLSDSGFYLCAWNQRLNTEAFFGQGTRLTVV.

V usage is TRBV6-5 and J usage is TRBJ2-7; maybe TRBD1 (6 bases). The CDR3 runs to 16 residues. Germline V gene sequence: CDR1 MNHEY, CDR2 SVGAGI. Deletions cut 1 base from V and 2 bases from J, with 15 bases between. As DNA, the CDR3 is TGTGCCAGCAGTTACTTTAGTGGCCAGGGGACCTACGAGCAGTACTTC. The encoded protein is CASSYFSGQGTYEQYF.

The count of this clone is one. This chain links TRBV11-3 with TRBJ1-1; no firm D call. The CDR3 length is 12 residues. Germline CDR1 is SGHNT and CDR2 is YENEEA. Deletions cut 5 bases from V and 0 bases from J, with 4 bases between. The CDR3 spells CASSGMNTEAFF. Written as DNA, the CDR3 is TGTGCCAGCAGCGGAATGAACACTGAAGCTTTCTTT.

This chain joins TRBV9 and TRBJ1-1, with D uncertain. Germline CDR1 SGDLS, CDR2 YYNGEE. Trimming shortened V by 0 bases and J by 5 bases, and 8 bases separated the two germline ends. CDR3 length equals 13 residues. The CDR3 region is CASSVGTRTEAFF. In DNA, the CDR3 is TGTGCCAGCAGCGTAGGAACGAGAACTGAAGCTTTCTTT.